This T cell receptor beta chain derives from a study of Tregs in tolerant kidney transplant recipients. CDR3 length equals 12 residues. Comments on this clone: Its antigen is unidentified.

Unstimulated regulatory T cells (CD4+CD25+CD127-), CD4+CD25- non-regulatory cells, CD4 and CD8 cells were FACS-sorted from thawed PBMCs. Before regulatory T cell sorting, thawed PBMCs rested overnight at 37°C in about 190 IU/ml IL-2. TCRdb's copy holds only in-frame clones and misses some; the assay was immunoSEQ multiplex PCR. This table holds under 20,000 clones, 80% to 90% found once. Findings and caveats of the study: The small number of patients limits these findings pending further validation.

The clonotype comes from a human donor in good health. Sequencing input: Tregs from blood. The V gene is TRBV21-1, the J gene TRBJ1-6. TRBV21-1 is listed as a pseudogene. CDR3 loop: CASNPWCPPLHF. In DNA, the CDR3 is TGTGCCAGCAACCCCTGGTGCCCACCCCTCCACTTT.